This T cell receptor (beta chain) came from a study of blood T cells in healthy people across ages. V lost 2 bases, J lost 2 bases, and 22 bases lay in between. The CDR3 is 18 amino acids. This clonotype turned up a few times. A J-beta primer mix and a sample-barcoded 5' primer were used in a second PCR of about 7 to 11 cycles. TCRdb processed the 5' RACE reads anew with MiXCR; each CDR3 protein has one entry. Of fewer than 1,000,000 distinct CDR3 sequences in the sample, roughly 44% were seen once. The specimen was blood. This clonotype was sampled from a man aged 55-75 years in good health. V usage is TRBV12-3 or TRBV12-4 and J usage is TRBJ2-7; D perhaps matches TRBD2 (6 bases). The CDR3 bases are TGTGCCAGCAGTTTAAGACCAAATCCGGGACTCGACCCCTACGAGCAGTACTTC. Its protein is CASSLRPNPGLDPYEQYF.